The clone carrying this T cell receptor beta chain was observed at least ten times. No donor had other autoimmune disease, uncontrolled infection, pregnancy or lactation. Serum thyroxine and TRAb, along with clinical symptoms, thyroid ultrasound and orbital computed tomography, were what diagnosis relied on. This sample is drawn from a study of Graves' ophthalmopathy and Graves' hyperthyroidism. Study-wide background: At the time of initial diagnosis and before any treatment, peripheral blood was collected.

The sequenced template was RNA, covering the TCR beta CDR3 region. HTBI primers primed a first-round RT-PCR, and a second-round multiplex PCR followed. TCRdb called the multiplex PCR reads again in MiXCR, with one record for every CDR3 protein. This sample has 500,000 to 700,000 distinct CDR3 sequences, with approximately 22% found just once. Source material: peripheral blood. The clonotype originates from a woman aged 18-29 years with stable Graves' hyperthyroidism. Some clones in this sample may be carry-over from other donors' samples.

In DNA form, the CDR3 reads TGCAGCGTTGAACTTGGGCTAGCGGGAGTGGAGGAGCAGTACTTC. It codes for CSVELGLAGVEEQYF. The chain joins TRBV29-1 to TRBJ2-7; 10 nucleotides line up with TRBD2. From germline, CDR1 is SQVTM and CDR2 ANQGSEA. Trimming removed 2 bases from V and 7 bases from J; junction bases left unmatched: 11. The CDR3 is 15 residues long.